One sample yielded the 16 T cell receptor beta chains listed below, sequenced in a study of blood T cell repertoires in COVID-19. Some clones are missing from TCRdb's copy, which holds only in-frame ones; the method was immunoSEQ multiplex PCR. The sample includes fewer than 200,000 clones, around 88% of them seen just once. Sequencing was done on a sample of PBMCs or T cells enriched from blood (not recorded which). The receptor set was obtained from a woman aged 45-65 years in a cohort exposed to, infected with or recovered from COVID-19 (not recorded which).

The J gene is TRBJ2-5, the V gene TRBV19; TRBD2 matches at 8 bases. There are 17 residues in the CDR3. Trimming cost V 1 base and J 5 bases; bases outside gene matches: 12. CDR1 LNHDA and CDR2 SQIVND come from the germline V gene (reference sequence). The CDR3 here is CASSIGTGGTASETQYF. The DNA of the CDR3 is TGTGCCAGTAGTATAGGGACGGGGGGGACGGCCTCGGAGACCCAGTACTTC.

For the CDR3, the DNA is TGTGCCATCAGTGAGACGGCAGGGGATGGCTACACCTTC. It translates to CAISETAGDGYTF. V is TRBV10-3 and J is TRBJ1-2, with D possibly matching TRBD1 (6 bases). CDR3 size: 13 residues. Trimming removed 2 bases at V and 6 bases at J, with 10 bases between. Germline lookup yields CDR1 ENHRY and CDR2 SYGVKD.

V usage is TRBV18 and J usage is TRBJ2-2; D is unresolved. The length of the CDR3 is 14 residues. Germline lookup yields CDR1 KGHSH and CDR2 LQKENI. V shed 2 bases and J shed 3 bases, with 7 bases lying between them. In DNA, the CDR3 is TGTGCCAGCTCACCAAATGCAGACACCGGGGAGCTGTTTTTT. Amino acid sequence: CASSPNADTGELFF.

The CDR3 DNA reads TGCGCCAGCCTATACTTGCAGGGCCCTTATAGCAATCAGCCCCAGCATTTT. It specifies CASLYLQGPYSNQPQHF. The chain uses TRBV23-1 and TRBJ1-5; possible D gene TRBD1, 5 bases. Being an ORF, TRBV23-1 has a function that is uncertain. CDR3 size: 17 residues. V was clipped by 8 bases and J by 0 bases, with 20 bases between them.

V is TRBV10-3 and J is TRBJ2-1; a possible D gene is TRBD1 (6 bases). Trimming stripped 5 bases from V and 1 base from J, with 24 bases between. The CDR3 sequence is 19 residues long. CDR1 ENHRY and CDR2 SYGVKD come from the germline V gene. The CDR3 DNA sequence: TGTGCCATCAGTTACACAAACGGTCCGGGACACACTTCCTACAATGAGCAGTTCTTC. This gives the protein CAISYTNGPGHTSYNEQFF.

The chain couples TRBV7-2 to TRBJ2-1, with 7 bases identical to TRBD1. The CDR3 covers 13 residues. Germline lookup yields CDR1 SGHTA and CDR2 FQGNSA. Trimming removed 5 bases from V and 6 bases from J; junction bases left unmatched: 4. The CDR3 DNA is TGTGCCAGCAGCAACGACAGGGTCAATGAGCAGTTCTTC. It encodes CASSNDRVNEQFF.

The rearrangement joins TRBV7-9 to TRBJ2-3, with 7 nucleotides matching TRBD1. The V and J ends lost 5 bases and 0 bases, in that order; junction bases with no gene match: 8. Germline lookup yields CDR1 SEHNR and CDR2 FQNEAQ (reference sequence). The CDR3 extends over 16 amino acids. The CDR3 region is CASSPPTGMSTDTQYF. In DNA form, the CDR3 reads TGTGCCAGCAGCCCCCCGACAGGGATGAGCACAGATACGCAGTATTTT.

This chain joins TRBV5-1 and TRBJ2-6; tentatively, D is TRBD2 (6 bases). The germline V gene has CDR1 SGHRS and CDR2 YFSETQ. This CDR3 has 14 amino acids. The germline V and J ends were trimmed by 4 bases and 10 bases, with 15 bases remaining between them. The chain's CDR3 is CASSPGGRRNVLTF. CDR3 bases: TGCGCCAGCAGCCCAGGAGGGAGGCGGAACGTCCTGACTTTC.

The chain has TRBV21-1 and TRBJ1-4; the D call in the table, TRBD1, was not verified against the DNA. TRBV21-1 is a known pseudogene. The CDR3 consists of 16 residues. The CDR3 DNA is TGTGCCAGCAGCAAACACGCAGGGGGCCTTAATGAAAAACTGTTTTTT. Its protein is CASSKHAGGLNEKLFF.

This clone was seen more than once but under ten times. This chain joins TRBV4-2 and TRBJ1-1, with D possibly TRBD1 on 6 matching bases. Per germline, CDR1 LGHNA and CDR2 YNFKEQ. Trimming shortened V by 1 base and J by 5 bases, and 17 bases separated the two germline ends. The CDR3 has 16 residues. CDR3 sequence (DNA): TGTGCCAGCAGCCAAGTCGGCAGGGGTGATGGGACTGAAGCTTTCTTT. Translation gives CASSQVGRGDGTEAFF.

V usage is TRBV2 and J usage is TRBJ1-1; D is possibly TRBD1 (5 bases). V lost 7 bases, J lost 0 bases, and 15 bases lay in between. The CDR3 has 15 residues. The germline V gene encodes CDR1 SNHLY and CDR2 FYNNEI. Written as DNA, the CDR3 is TGTGCCAGCAAGGGCAGGGTTGGAATGAACACTGAAGCTTTCTTT. Translated: CASKGRVGMNTEAFF.

This chain connects TRBV5-6 to TRBJ1-4; D is unclear. V shed 0 bases and J shed 10 bases, with 10 bases lying between them. Germline V gives CDR1 SGHDT, CDR2 YYEEEE. This CDR3 contains 13 residues. The CDR3 is CASSLETVGKLFF. Here the CDR3 DNA reads TGTGCCAGCAGCTTGGAAACAGTAGGAAAACTGTTTTTT. The full variable domain, with the rest looked up from reference TRBV5-6 and TRBJ1-4, is DAGVTQSPTHLIKTRGQQVTLRCSPKSGHDTVSWYQQALGQGPQFIFQYYEEEERQRGNFPDRFSGHQFPNYSSELNVNALLLGDSALYLCASSLETVGKLFFGSGTQLSVL.

CDR3 nucleotide sequence: TGTGCCAGCAGCCCTCTCCCCGGGGGGTCCAGCACAGATACGCAGTATTTT. As protein: CASSPLPGGSSTDTQYF. This chain uses TRBV9 with TRBJ2-3; 7 bases line up with TRBD2. Unmatched junction bases numbered 11, after V lost 4 bases and J lost 0 bases. This CDR3 comprises 17 residues. CDR1 is SGDLS and CDR2 is YYNGEE in the germline V gene.

The chain joins TRBV29-1 to TRBJ2-3; 13 bases match TRBD2. This CDR3 is 15 amino acids long. V gave up 7 bases and J gave up 4 bases; unmatched junction bases: 8. Per germline, CDR1 SQVTM and CDR2 ANQGSEA. The CDR3 protein is CSERLAGGVSDTQYF. CDR3 DNA sequence: TGCAGCGAAAGACTAGCGGGGGGAGTGTCAGATACGCAGTATTTT.

This chain joins TRBV5-1 and TRBJ2-3; 9 nucleotides align to TRBD2. This CDR3 comprises 15 residues. Unmatched junction bases numbered 5, after V lost 2 bases and J lost 4 bases. The germline V gene encodes CDR1 SGHRS and CDR2 YFSETQ. CDR3 loop: CASSFQAGGPDTQYF. In DNA form, the CDR3 reads TGCGCCAGCAGCTTCCAAGCGGGAGGCCCAGATACGCAGTATTTT.

This clone was seen only once. This chain uses TRBV27 with TRBJ2-7; 7 nucleotides align to TRBD1. V trimming: 4 bases; J trimming: 3 bases; junction bases outside the gene matches: 9. The CDR3 spans 15 residues. CDR1 and CDR2 (germline): MNHEY, SMNVEV (reference sequence). CDR3 DNA: TGTGCCAGCAGTTCTCGGGACAGCCTATACTACGAGCAGTACTTC. Amino acid sequence: CASSSRDSLYYEQYF.